The text below deals with one T cell receptor beta chain. Its antigen remains unknown. CD4+ T cells from unexposed donors were obtained before the COVID-19 pandemic (2011-2018). Isolation of CD4+ T cells took place after around 11 days in culture. This entry belongs to a study of CD4 T cells in relation to SARS-CoV-2 and coronaviruses. Study-level background: No peptide or an HIV-1 Nef peptide pool served as negative control.

In germline, CDR1 is KGHDR, CDR2 SFDVKD. The J segment lost 7 bases and the V segment lost 4 bases, leaving 8 bases of the junction unmatched. This CDR3 is built from 17 residues. Repertoires were generated with immunoSEQ multiplex PCR, while TCRdb's copy carries only in-frame clones and drops some. This table has around 15,000 clones, around four fifths appearing once. This TCR derives from a human donor in good health. V is TRBV24-1 and J is TRBJ2-2; 13 bases are a match to TRBD2. Sequencing used CD4+ T cells from PBMCs, cultured in vitro. The CDR3 DNA reads as TGTGCCACCAGTGACCCGGGACTAGCGGGAACGAACGGGGAGCTGTTTTTT. The encoded protein is CATSDPGLAGTNGELFF.